The source of this TCR beta chain is a study of identical twins. General study points: Abundant beta clonotypes from cord blood bore fewer insertions; memory repertoires lacked this pattern.

All of the donors were Caucasians in good health. A universal primer site was created by template switching, with the cDNA bearing unique molecular identifiers. TCRdb re-called the 5' RACE reads through MiXCR, storing one row per CDR3 protein. This sample carries around 95,000 distinct CDR3 sequences, 5.5% to 7% of them seen once, and the ten largest clones take 9.5% to 15%. This clonotype came up many times. Its specificity is not known. Input material: memory T cells sorted from blood. This clonotype originated in a woman in her fifties or sixties in good health.

The CDR3 protein is CSVIAGGYNEQFF. CDR3 DNA: TGCAGCGTGATAGCGGGAGGGTACAATGAGCAGTTCTTC. This chain uses TRBV29-1 with TRBJ2-1; TRBD2 agrees at 11 bases. The CDR3 consists of 13 residues. Germline CDR1 and CDR2: SQVTM and ANQGSEA. The V and J ends lost 6 bases and 4 bases, in that order; junction bases with no gene match: 2.